This T cell receptor (beta chain) derives from a study of T-cell memory formation after mild COVID-19. At the level of the study: Largely donor-specific TCR clusters were found. Whole-study findings and limits: A second wave expanding day 15 to 37 was CD4+-biased; contracting clones were balanced. Largely, contracting CD4+ clones fell within CM and EM, and contracting CD8+ clones within EMRA.

Germline assignment: CDR1 SNHLY and CDR2 FYNNEI. This CDR3 has 17 amino acids. With 2 bases clipped from V and 4 bases from J, the junction kept 5 bases outside the gene matches. TCRdb fed the 5' RACE reads into MiXCR, producing one record per CDR3 protein. Of approximately 480,000 distinct CDR3 sequences listed, 15% to 20% are singletons. This clonotype occurred a few times. What it recognizes is unknown. V usage is TRBV2 and J usage is TRBJ2-3; TRBD2 aligns across 14 bases. The receptor was isolated from an adult woman who had mild COVID-19 (a few samples of this study predate the infection). Cell type and time point are not known. Sequencing was done on a sample of PBMCs or a T cell subset sorted from them (not recorded which). Here the CDR3 reads CASSERTSGGQADTQYF. DNA for the CDR3: TGTGCCAGCAGTGAAAGGACTAGCGGGGGGCAGGCAGATACGCAGTATTTT.